This entry describes one TCR beta chain. Its antigen is undetermined. The CDR3 runs to 14 residues. Germline assignment: CDR1 SEHNR and CDR2 FQNEAQ (reference sequence). Trimming took 1 base from V and 5 from J, leaving 9 bases between them. These data originate in a study of shared clonotypes between healthy human individuals. Study-wide findings and caveats: Generation probability values for non-shared clonotypes were lower than those for clonotypes shared by all four donors.

It was around 180 ng DNA, around 32,000 T cell genomes, that sorted-subset replicate PCRs used. Method: immunoSEQ multiplex PCR; TCRdb's copy keeps in-frame clones and lacks some. This sample carries under 750,000 clones, roughly two thirds of them seen once, and the ten largest clones take roughly 1.8%. Donors, healthy HIV-negative adults, lacked recent acute infections or vaccinations. The investigators split CD4+ cells into a CD45RA+ naive subset and a CD45RA-negative memory subset. This rearrangement joins TRBV7-9 to TRBJ2-1, with D possibly TRBD1 on 5 matching bases. The sequenced sample was memory CD4+ T cells sorted from blood. Indicated subset: CD45RA-negative fraction. The TCR was taken from a woman aged 25 to 39 in good health. The CDR3 DNA is TGTGCCAGCAGCTTAGTTTGGACAAACAATGAGCAGTTCTTC. This encodes CASSLVWTNNEQFF.